This T cell receptor beta chain stems from a study of beta chain features in type 1 diabetes. Study-level points and caveats: When cDNA is sequenced, cells with high TCR expression could be over-represented. VDJ junctions sequenced from type 1 diabetes patients showed fewer insertions and more deletions.

A sort by CD45RO/CCR7/CD25/CD127/CD95/CD27 yielded CD4+ naive, central memory, regulatory and stem cell-like memory cells. As regards this clone: As yet, its antigen is unknown.

Expressed TCRB transcripts were sequenced because the entire RNA isolate underwent reverse transcription. Produced via immunoSEQ multiplex PCR; TCRdb's table is partial and in-frame only. The top ten hold 0.015% of the sample, which has roughly 330,000 clones, 11% seen once. V trimming: 5 bases; J trimming: 6 bases; junction bases outside the gene matches: 6. Germline V CDR1 and CDR2: SGHDT, YYEEEE. The CDR3 extends over 14 amino acids. This clonotype was obtained from a woman in her twenties or thirties in good health. The chain employs TRBV5-6 and TRBJ2-7, with 12 bases matching TRBD1. Sequenced sample: naive CD4+ T cells from blood. CDR3 nucleotide sequence: TGTGCCAGCAGACGGGGACAGGGGGCTCTCGAGCAGTACTTC. Protein: CASRRGQGALEQYF.